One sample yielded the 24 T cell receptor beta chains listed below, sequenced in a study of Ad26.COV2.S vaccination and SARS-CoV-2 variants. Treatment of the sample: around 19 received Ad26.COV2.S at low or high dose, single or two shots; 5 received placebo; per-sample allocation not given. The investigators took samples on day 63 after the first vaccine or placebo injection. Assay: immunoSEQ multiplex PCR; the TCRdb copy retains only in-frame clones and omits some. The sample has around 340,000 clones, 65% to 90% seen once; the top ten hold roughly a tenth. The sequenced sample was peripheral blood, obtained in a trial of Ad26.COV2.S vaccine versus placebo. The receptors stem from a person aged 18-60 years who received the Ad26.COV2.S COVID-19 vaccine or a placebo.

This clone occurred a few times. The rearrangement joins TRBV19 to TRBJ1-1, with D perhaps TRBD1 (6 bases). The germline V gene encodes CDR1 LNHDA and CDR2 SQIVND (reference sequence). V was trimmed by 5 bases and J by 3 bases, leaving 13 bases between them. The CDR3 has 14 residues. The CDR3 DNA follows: TGTGCCAGTAGTCTCTGGGACACCTACACTGAAGCTTTCTTT. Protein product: CASSLWDTYTEAFF.

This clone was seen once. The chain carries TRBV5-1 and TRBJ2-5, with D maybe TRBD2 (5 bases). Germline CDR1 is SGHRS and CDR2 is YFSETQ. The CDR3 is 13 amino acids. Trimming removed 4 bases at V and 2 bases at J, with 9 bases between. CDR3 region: CASSRDKQETQYF. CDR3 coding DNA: TGCGCCAGCAGCCGGGATAAACAAGAGACCCAGTACTTC.

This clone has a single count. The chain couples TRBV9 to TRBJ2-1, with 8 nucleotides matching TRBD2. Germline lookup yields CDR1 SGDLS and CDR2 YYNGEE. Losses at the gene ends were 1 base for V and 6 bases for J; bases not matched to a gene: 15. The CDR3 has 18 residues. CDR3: CASSVPGGDSRPANEQFF. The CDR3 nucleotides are TGTGCCAGCAGCGTACCCGGGGGGGACTCCCGTCCCGCCAATGAGCAGTTCTTC.

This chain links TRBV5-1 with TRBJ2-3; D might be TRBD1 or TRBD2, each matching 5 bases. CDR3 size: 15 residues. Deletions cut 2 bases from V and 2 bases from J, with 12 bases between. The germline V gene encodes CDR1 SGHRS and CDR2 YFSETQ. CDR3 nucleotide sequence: TGCGCCAGCAGCTTCTCCGGGACCATCACAGATACGCAGTATTTT. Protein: CASSFSGTITDTQYF.

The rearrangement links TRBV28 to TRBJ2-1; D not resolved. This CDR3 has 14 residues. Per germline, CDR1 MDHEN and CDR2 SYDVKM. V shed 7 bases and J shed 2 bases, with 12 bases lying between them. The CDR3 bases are TGTGCCAGCACCCAGCGTAAACCCTACAATGAGCAGTTCTTC. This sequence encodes CASTQRKPYNEQFF.

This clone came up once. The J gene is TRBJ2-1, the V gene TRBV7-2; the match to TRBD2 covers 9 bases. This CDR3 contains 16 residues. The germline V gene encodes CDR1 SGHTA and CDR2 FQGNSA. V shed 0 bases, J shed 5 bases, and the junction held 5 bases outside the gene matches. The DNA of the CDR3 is TGTGCCAGCAGCTTAGCCCGCGGGGGGGCCCACAATGAGCAGTTCTTC. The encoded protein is CASSLARGGAHNEQFF.

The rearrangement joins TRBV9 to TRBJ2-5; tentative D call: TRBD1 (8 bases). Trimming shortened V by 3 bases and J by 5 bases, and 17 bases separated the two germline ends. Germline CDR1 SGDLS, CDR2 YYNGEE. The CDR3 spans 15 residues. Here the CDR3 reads CASSGDRGGWETQYF. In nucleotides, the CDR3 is TGTGCCAGCAGCGGCGACAGGGGAGGGTGGGAGACCCAGTACTTC. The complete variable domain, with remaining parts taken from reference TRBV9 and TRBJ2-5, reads DSGVTQTPKHLITATGQRVTLRCSPRSGDLSVYWYQQSLDQGLQFLIQYYNGEERAKGNILERFSAQQFPDLHSELNLSSLELGDSALYFCASSGDRGGWETQYFGPGTRLLVL.

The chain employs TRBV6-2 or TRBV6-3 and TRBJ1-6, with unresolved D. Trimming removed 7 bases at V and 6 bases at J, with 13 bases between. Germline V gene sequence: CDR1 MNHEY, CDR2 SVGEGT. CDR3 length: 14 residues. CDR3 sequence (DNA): TGTGCCAGCACCCCCATGCAGATTAATTCACCCCTCCACTTT. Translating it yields CASTPMQINSPLHF.

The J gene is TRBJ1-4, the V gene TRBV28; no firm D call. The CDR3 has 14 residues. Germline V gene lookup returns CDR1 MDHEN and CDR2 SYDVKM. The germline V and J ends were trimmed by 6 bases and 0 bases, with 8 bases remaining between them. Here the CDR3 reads CASSLPATNEKLFF. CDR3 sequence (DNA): TGTGCCAGCAGCCTACCTGCAACTAATGAAAAACTGTTTTTT.

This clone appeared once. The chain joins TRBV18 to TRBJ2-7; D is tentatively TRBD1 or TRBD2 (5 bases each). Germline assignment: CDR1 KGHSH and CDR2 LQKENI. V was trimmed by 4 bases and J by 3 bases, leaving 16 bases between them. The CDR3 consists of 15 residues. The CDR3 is CASSRGQAEGYEQYF. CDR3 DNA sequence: TGTGCCAGCTCACGGGGCCAAGCGGAAGGCTACGAGCAGTACTTC.

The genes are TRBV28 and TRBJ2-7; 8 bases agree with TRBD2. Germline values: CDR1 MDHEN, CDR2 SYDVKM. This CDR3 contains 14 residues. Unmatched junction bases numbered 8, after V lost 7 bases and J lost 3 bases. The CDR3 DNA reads TGTGCCAGCACCCCGCGGGGGGAGTTCTACGAGCAGTACTTC. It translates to CASTPRGEFYEQYF.

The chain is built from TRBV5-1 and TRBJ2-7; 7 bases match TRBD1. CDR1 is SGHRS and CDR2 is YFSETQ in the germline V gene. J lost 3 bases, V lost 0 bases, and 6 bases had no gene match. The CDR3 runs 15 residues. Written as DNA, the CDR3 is TGCGCCAGCAGCTTGGGCTCCTCAGGGGGCTACGAGCAGTACTTC. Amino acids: CASSLGSSGGYEQYF. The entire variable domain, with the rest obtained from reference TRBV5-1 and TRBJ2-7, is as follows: KAGVTQTPRYLIKTRGQQVTLSCSPISGHRSVSWYQQTPGQGLQFLFEYFSETQRNKGNFPGRFSGRQFSNSRSEMNVSTLELGDSALYLCASSLGSSGGYEQYFGPGTRLTVT.

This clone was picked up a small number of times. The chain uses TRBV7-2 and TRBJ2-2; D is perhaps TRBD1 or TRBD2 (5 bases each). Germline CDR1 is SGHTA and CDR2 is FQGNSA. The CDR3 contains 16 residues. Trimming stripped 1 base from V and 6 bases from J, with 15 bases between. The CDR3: CASSLGGRVGAGELFF. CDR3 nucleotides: TGTGCCAGCAGCTTAGGAGGCAGGGTCGGGGCCGGGGAGCTGTTTTTT.

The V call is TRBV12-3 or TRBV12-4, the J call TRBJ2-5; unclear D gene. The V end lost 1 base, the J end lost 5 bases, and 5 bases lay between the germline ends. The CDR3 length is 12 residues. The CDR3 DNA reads TGTGCCAGCAGTTTAGGAAGTGAGACCCAGTACTTC. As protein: CASSLGSETQYF.

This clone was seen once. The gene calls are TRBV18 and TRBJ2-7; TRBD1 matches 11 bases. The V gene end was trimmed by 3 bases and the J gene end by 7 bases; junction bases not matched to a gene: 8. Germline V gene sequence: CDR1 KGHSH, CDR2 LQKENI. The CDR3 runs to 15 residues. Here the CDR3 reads CASSPSGQGVGEQYF. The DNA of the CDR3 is TGTGCCAGCTCACCCTCGGGACAGGGGGTTGGGGAGCAGTACTTC.

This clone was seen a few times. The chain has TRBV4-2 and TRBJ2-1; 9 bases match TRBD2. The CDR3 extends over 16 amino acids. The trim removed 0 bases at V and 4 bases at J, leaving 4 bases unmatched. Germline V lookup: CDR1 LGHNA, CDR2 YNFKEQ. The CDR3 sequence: CASSQDRSGGYNEQFF. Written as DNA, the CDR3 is TGTGCCAGCAGCCAAGATCGTAGCGGGGGATACAATGAGCAGTTCTTC.

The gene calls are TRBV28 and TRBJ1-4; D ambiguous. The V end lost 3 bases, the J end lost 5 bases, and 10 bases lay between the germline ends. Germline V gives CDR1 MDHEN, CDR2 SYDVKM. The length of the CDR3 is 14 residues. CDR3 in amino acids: CASSFTGPNEKLFF. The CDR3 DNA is TGTGCCAGCAGTTTCACCGGGCCGAATGAAAAACTGTTTTTT.

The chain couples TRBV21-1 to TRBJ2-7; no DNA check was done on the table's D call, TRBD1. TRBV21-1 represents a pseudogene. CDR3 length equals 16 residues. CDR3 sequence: CASSKAQRQTNYEQYF. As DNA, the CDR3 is TGTGCCAGCAGCAAAGCGCAGCGACAGACGAACTACGAGCAGTACTTC.

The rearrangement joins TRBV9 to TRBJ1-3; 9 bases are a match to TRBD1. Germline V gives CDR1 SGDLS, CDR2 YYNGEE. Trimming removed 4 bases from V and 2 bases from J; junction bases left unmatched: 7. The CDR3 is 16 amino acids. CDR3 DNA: TGTGCCAGCAGCCCGAGGCGGGACAGGGCTGGAAACACCATATATTTT. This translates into CASSPRRDRAGNTIYF.

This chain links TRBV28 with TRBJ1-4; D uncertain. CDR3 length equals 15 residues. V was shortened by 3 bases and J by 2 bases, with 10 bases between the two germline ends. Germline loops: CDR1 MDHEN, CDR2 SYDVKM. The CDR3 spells CASSFGGITNEKLFF. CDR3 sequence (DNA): TGTGCCAGCAGTTTCGGAGGGATCACTAATGAAAAACTGTTTTTT.

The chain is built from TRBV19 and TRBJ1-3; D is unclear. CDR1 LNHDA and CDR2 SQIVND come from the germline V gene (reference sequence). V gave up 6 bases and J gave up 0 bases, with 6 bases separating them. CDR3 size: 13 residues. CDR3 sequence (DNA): TGTGCCAGTAGCAAGAACTCTGGAAACACCATATATTTT. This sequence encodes CASSKNSGNTIYF.

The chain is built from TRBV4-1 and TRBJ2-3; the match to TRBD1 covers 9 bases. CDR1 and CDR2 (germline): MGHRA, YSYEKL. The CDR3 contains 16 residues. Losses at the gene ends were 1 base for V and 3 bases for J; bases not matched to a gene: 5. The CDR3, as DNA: TGCGCCAGCAGCCAAGGATTAGGACAGGGGACAGATACGCAGTATTTT. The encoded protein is CASSQGLGQGTDTQYF.

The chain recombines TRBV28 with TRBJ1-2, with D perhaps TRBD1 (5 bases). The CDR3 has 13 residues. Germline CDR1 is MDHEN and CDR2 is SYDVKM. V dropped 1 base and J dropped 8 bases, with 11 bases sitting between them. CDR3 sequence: CASSLSGMRGYTF. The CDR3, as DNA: TGTGCCAGCAGTTTATCAGGGATGAGGGGCTACACCTTC.

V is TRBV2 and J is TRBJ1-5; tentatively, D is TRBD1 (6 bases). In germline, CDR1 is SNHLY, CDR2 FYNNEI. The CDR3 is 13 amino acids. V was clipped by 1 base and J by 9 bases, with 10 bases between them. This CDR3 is CASSEVGGGPQHF. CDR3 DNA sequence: TGTGCCAGCAGTGAAGTAGGGGGGGGGCCCCAGCATTTT. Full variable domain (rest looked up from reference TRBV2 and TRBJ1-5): EPEVTQTPSHQVTQMGQEVILRCVPISNHLYFYWYRQILGQKVEFLVSFYNNEISEKSEIFDDQFSVERPDGSNFTLKIRSTKLEDSAMYFCASSEVGGGPQHFGDGTRLSIL.